These T cell receptor beta chains were read from a single sample in a study of blood T cell repertoires in COVID-19. Sequenced by immunoSEQ multiplex PCR; TCRdb stores in-frame clones only, minus some. The table has about 70,000 clones, 86% seen once. Source material: peripheral blood. These receptors all come from a human donor in a cohort sampled during active COVID-19. The CDR3 runs from the conserved cysteine through the conserved F or W. Each record gives: D gene, J gene, V gene, clone size, CDR3 protein, CDR3 DNA. D genes are given only for firm matches. Size is stated for part of the rows, as once, few or many counts, or as a class when the clone is expanded.

TRBD1 | TRBJ2-2 | TRBV29-1 | NA | CSVARTGGSDGELFF | TGCAGCGTCGCCAGGACAGGGGGCTCCGACGGGGAGCTGTTTTTT
TRBD1 | TRBJ1-4 | TRBV5-1 | NA | CASSPGPGHRGTTNEKLFF | TGCGCCAGCAGCCCGGGACCGGGACACAGGGGCACAACTAATGAAAAACTGTTTTTT
TRBD2 | TRBJ2-1 | TRBV25-1 | once | CASSIAGGDNEQFF | TGTGCCAGCAGTATAGCGGGGGGGGACAATGAGCAGTTCTTC
NA | TRBJ1-2 | TRBV18 | NA | CASSPVRSTSGYGYTF | TGTGCCAGCTCACCAGTTCGCAGCACATCAGGCTATGGCTACACCTTC
NA | TRBJ2-2 | TRBV7-8 | NA | CASSAQGRNSGELFF | TGTGCCAGCAGCGCACAGGGACGGAACTCCGGGGAGCTGTTTTTT
NA | TRBJ2-5 | TRBV27 | NA | CASSSGVGGLETQYF | TGTGCCAGCAGTTCTGGAGTAGGGGGTTTAGAGACCCAGTACTTC
TRBD1 | TRBJ2-3 | TRBV7-6 | NA | CASSLAAQGARTDTQYF | TGTGCCAGCAGCTTAGCGGCACAGGGGGCGCGGACAGATACGCAGTATTTT
TRBD2 | TRBJ2-2 | TRBV24-1 | NA | CATSGSREGTGELFF | TGTGCCACCAGTGGGTCCAGGGAGGGCACCGGGGAGCTGTTTTTT
NA | TRBJ1-6 | TRBV18 | NA | CASSPQEGSYNSPLHF | TGTGCCAGCTCACCACAGGAGGGCTCCTATAATTCACCCCTCCACTTT
TRBD1 | TRBJ1-2 | TRBV19 | NA | CASSISNRGLGLRGYTF | TGTGCCAGTAGTATATCGAACAGGGGGCTCGGTCTGCGCGGCTACACCTTC
NA | TRBJ2-2 | TRBV30 | NA | CAWRAGVGAGELFF | TGTGCCTGGAGGGCAGGGGTGGGTGCCGGGGAGCTGTTTTTT
TRBD1 | TRBJ1-3 | TRBV4-1 | once | CASSQDEGQRILISGNTIYF | TGCGCCAGCAGCCAAGACGAGGGACAGAGGATCCTCATCTCTGGAAACACCATATATTTT
NA | TRBJ2-3 | TRBV7-9 | NA | CASSWLADTQYF | TGTGCCAGCAGCTGGCTAGCAGATACGCAGTATTTT
NA | TRBJ2-7 | TRBV28 | few | CASSSNYKLGEQYF | TGTGCCAGCAGTTCGAACTACAAACTGGGCGAGCAGTACTTC
NA | TRBJ1-6 | TRBV3-1/TRBV3-2 | NA | CASSQFGGDSPLHF | TGTGCCAGCAGCCAATTCGGGGGGGATTCACCCCTCCACTTT